These 2 T cell receptor beta chains were all obtained from the same sample, sequenced in a study of siplizumab effects on memory and regulatory T cells. The method was immunoSEQ multiplex PCR; TCRdb's version includes in-frame clones alone and lacks a portion of them. The sample consists of some 56,000 clones, 95% to 98% of them appearing once. Sequencing was carried out using naive CD8+ T cells sorted from blood. These receptors were taken from a human donor in good health.

This clone has a single count. CDR3 amino acids: CASSFGLATTDTQYF. The DNA of the CDR3 is TGTGCCAGCAGCTTCGGGCTAGCTACCACAGATACGCAGTATTTT. The chain joins TRBV7-3 to TRBJ2-3, with D perhaps matching TRBD2 (5 bases). The germline V gene has CDR1 SGHTA and CDR2 FQGTGA. Trimming took off 3 bases at V and 2 bases at J, with 12 bases between the two ends. The CDR3 contains 15 residues.

This sequence joins TRBV28 and TRBJ2-1; 14 nucleotides line up with TRBD2. Trimming at V came to 5 bases and at J to 6 bases, leaving 9 bases not matched to a gene. The V gene's germline CDR1 is MDHEN and CDR2 SYDVKM. This CDR3 is 17 amino acids long. CDR3 coding DNA: TGTGCCAGCAGTCTCCCTGGACTAGCGGGAGGTTTCAATGAGCAGTTCTTC. Protein sequence: CASSLPGLAGGFNEQFF.